One and the same sample provided the 24 T cell receptor beta chains below, sequenced in a study of cytotoxic CD8 clonotypes in ibrutinib-treated CLL. The repertoire was sequenced with immunoSEQ multiplex PCR; TCRdb's copy has only in-frame clones and lacks some. The sample records 80,000 to 95,000 clones, roughly 83% being singletons. The material was PBMCs, obtained after 12 months of ibrutinib treatment. The receptors were gathered from a human donor with chronic lymphocytic leukemia.

The chain combines TRBV7-9 with TRBJ1-3; perhaps TRBD1 as D (6 bases). Looked up from germline, CDR1 is SEHNR and CDR2 is FQNEAQ (reference sequence). The CDR3 is 14 amino acids. V was cut by 5 bases and J by 4 bases, with 12 bases left in between. The CDR3 protein is CASSPRGRGNTIYF. CDR3 DNA sequence: TGTGCCAGCAGCCCGAGGGGGAGAGGAAACACCATATATTTT.

The chain carries TRBV9 and TRBJ1-5; D possibly corresponds to TRBD1 (5 bases). Germline-derived CDR1 and CDR2 are SGDLS and YYNGEE. The ends were cut back, 0 bases at V and 1 base at J, with 5 bases in the middle. This CDR3 contains 14 residues. CDR3 sequence reads: CASSVAGSNQPQHF. The CDR3 DNA is TGTGCCAGCAGCGTAGCAGGGAGCAATCAGCCCCAGCATTTT.

In this sample, this clone turned up a few times. The J gene is TRBJ1-5, the V gene TRBV7-2; no clear D gene. Between the trimmed V and J ends, which lost 5 bases and 4 bases, there was a span of 12 bases. The V gene's germline CDR1 is SGHTA and CDR2 FQGNSA. The CDR3 consists of 14 residues. This CDR3 is CASSQVYTNQPQHF. In DNA, the CDR3 is TGTGCCAGCAGCCAGGTCTACACGAATCAGCCCCAGCATTTT.

This chain connects TRBV5-6 to TRBJ1-4; 9 nucleotides line up with TRBD1. With 6 bases clipped from V and 7 bases from J, the junction kept 7 bases outside the gene matches. CDR3 length: 14 residues. The germline gives CDR1 SGHDT, CDR2 YYEEEE. In DNA, the CDR3 is TGTGCCAGCACCCGACAGGGGGAAGGTGAAAAACTGTTTTTT. Its translation: CASTRQGEGEKLFF. The whole variable domain, remainder taken from reference TRBV5-6 and TRBJ1-4, is DAGVTQSPTHLIKTRGQQVTLRCSPKSGHDTVSWYQQALGQGPQFIFQYYEEEERQRGNFPDRFSGHQFPNYSSELNVNALLLGDSALYLCASTRQGEGEKLFFGSGTQLSVL.

This clone was seen at least ten times. The identical CDR3 is also encoded by other nucleotide sequences in the sample. The V call is TRBV19, the J call TRBJ1-2; 7 bases are a match to TRBD1. The CDR3 is 13 amino acids. Germline loops: CDR1 LNHDA, CDR2 SQIVND (reference sequence). Trimming removed 3 bases from V and 3 bases from J; junction bases left unmatched: 1. Written as DNA, the CDR3 is TGTGCCAGTAGTATCGGGACAGACTATGGCTACACCTTC. Translating it yields CASSIGTDYGYTF.

The gene calls are TRBV4-2 and TRBJ2-3, with D uncertain. The CDR3 loop spans 13 amino acids. The germline CDR1 and CDR2 sequences are LGHNA and YNFKEQ. V dropped 1 base and J dropped 5 bases, with 7 bases sitting between them. The CDR3 bases are TGTGCCAGCAGCCAAGCGGTTGGAGATACGCAGTATTTT. Its translation is CASSQAVGDTQYF.

The rearrangement uses TRBV5-1 and TRBJ1-5; D call uncertain. The CDR3 is made up of 15 amino acids. V lost 0 bases, J lost 1 base, and 8 bases lay in between. CDR1 and CDR2 from the germline V gene are SGHRS and YFSETQ. Written as DNA, the CDR3 is TGCGCCAGCAGCTTGGGGACGGCGAGCAATCAGCCCCAGCATTTT. It translates to CASSLGTASNQPQHF.

The V call is TRBV5-6, the J call TRBJ2-1; D is perhaps TRBD1 (5 bases). There are 14 residues in the CDR3. V was shortened by 2 bases and J by 5 bases, with 11 bases between the two germline ends. Germline V lookup: CDR1 SGHDT, CDR2 YYEEEE. The CDR3 DNA reads TGTGCCAGCAGCTTAGGGGCGGCCCACAATGAGCAGTTCTTC. Translated: CASSLGAAHNEQFF.

The chain is built from TRBV28 and TRBJ1-2, with D hard to call. The CDR3 runs 12 residues. The V and J ends lost 10 bases and 4 bases respectively, with 13 bases between them. Germline-derived CDR1 and CDR2 are MDHEN and SYDVKM. Here the CDR3 DNA reads TGTGCCACCACGGTGGGCTCCTATGGCTACACCTTC. Protein product: CATTVGSYGYTF.

The count of this clone is one. The genes are TRBV6-6 and TRBJ1-1; a possible D gene is TRBD1 (6 bases). The CDR3 loop spans 14 amino acids. Germline V gives CDR1 MNHNY, CDR2 SVGAGI (reference sequence). V lost 6 bases, J lost 11 bases, and 22 bases lay in between. The CDR3 nucleotides read TGTGCCAGCAGCCAGCGGGGGCAGGGCGGTGGGGCTTTCTTT. Its protein product is CASSQRGQGGGAFF.

In this sample, this clone turned up many times. The chain joins TRBV4-3 to TRBJ2-1, with TRBD2 matching over 11 bases. The CDR3 has 15 residues. V lost 1 base to trimming and J lost 9 bases; unmatched junction nucleotides: 5. In germline, CDR1 is LGHNA, CDR2 YSLEER. The CDR3 DNA is TGCGCCAGCAGCCAAGGACTAGCGGGGTTGGTTGAGCAGTTCTTC. It translates to CASSQGLAGLVEQFF.

V gene TRBV18 combines with J gene TRBJ2-1; 10 bases align to TRBD2. Germline CDR1 is KGHSH and CDR2 is LQKENI. V gave up 3 bases and J gave up 5 bases; unmatched junction bases: 13. The CDR3 consists of 18 residues. CDR3 protein: CASSPRDGSGGKHNEQFF. The CDR3 DNA is TGTGCCAGCTCACCCAGGGATGGTAGCGGGGGGAAGCACAATGAGCAGTTCTTC.

The chain links TRBV18 to TRBJ1-5, with TRBD1 identical over 11 bases. The CDR3 contains 17 residues. The V gene end was trimmed by 6 bases and the J gene end by 6 bases; junction bases not matched to a gene: 13. CDR1 is KGHSH, CDR2 LQKENI, per germline. CDR3 nucleotide sequence: TGTGCCAGCTCTCTTGCCCCTCCGGGACAGGGGGTTCAGCCCCAGCATTTT. Translation gives CASSLAPPGQGVQPQHF.

The gene calls are TRBV5-6 and TRBJ2-3; 7 bases agree with TRBD1. The germline V gene encodes CDR1 SGHDT and CDR2 YYEEEE. Unmatched junction bases numbered 3, after V lost 4 bases and J lost 1 base. The CDR3 length is 14 residues. The CDR3 spells CASSQDRGTDTQYF. The CDR3 nucleotides are TGTGCCAGCAGCCAAGACAGGGGCACAGATACGCAGTATTTT.

The table lists this clone with a few counts. This sequence joins TRBV19 and TRBJ2-1; TRBD2 matches 10 bases. This CDR3 has 15 residues. The J segment lost 2 bases and the V segment lost 6 bases, leaving 4 bases of the junction unmatched. Germline values: CDR1 LNHDA, CDR2 SQIVND (reference sequence). As DNA, the CDR3 is TGTGCCAGTAGAGAAGCGGGAGGGCCCTACAATGAGCAGTTCTTC. It specifies CASREAGGPYNEQFF.

The rearrangement joins TRBV6-5 to TRBJ2-3; the D gene is possibly TRBD1 (5 bases). The CDR3 is 15 residues long. The germline CDR1 and CDR2 sequences are MNHEY and SVGAGI. V was shortened by 6 bases and J by 1 base, with 14 bases between the two germline ends. The CDR3 loop reads CASRQDTRGTDTQYF. In DNA, the CDR3 is TGTGCCAGCAGGCAGGACACCCGGGGCACAGATACGCAGTATTTT.

The V gene is TRBV6-6, the J gene TRBJ2-2; 13 bases are shared with TRBD2. Germline V gives CDR1 MNHNY, CDR2 SVGAGI (reference sequence). Trimming removed 6 bases from V and 9 bases from J; junction bases left unmatched: 7. CDR3 length equals 15 residues. Here the CDR3 DNA reads TGTGCCAGCAGACCCGGACTAGCGGGAGTTAGGGAGCTGTTTTTT. Translating gives CASRPGLAGVRELFF.

The chain recombines TRBV5-1 with TRBJ1-2; TRBD1 might be the D (5 bases). Germline assignment: CDR1 SGHRS and CDR2 YFSETQ. V lost 6 bases and J lost 2, with 11 bases in between. The CDR3 runs 13 residues. The CDR3 spells CASTGNNNYGYTF. CDR3 DNA sequence: TGCGCCAGCACAGGGAATAACAACTATGGCTACACCTTC.

With respect to this clone: The same CDR3 also results from other DNA sequences found in this sample. This rearrangement joins TRBV18 to TRBJ1-2; 10 bases map to TRBD1. V was clipped by 3 bases and J by 2 bases; unmatched bases: 3. Germline CDR1 and CDR2: KGHSH and LQKENI. The CDR3 is made up of 15 amino acids. This chain's CDR3 is CASSPQGQGNYGYTF. In DNA, the CDR3 is TGTGCCAGCTCACCGCAGGGACAGGGGAACTATGGCTACACCTTC.

The chain is built from TRBV9 and TRBJ1-2, with 7 bases lining up with TRBD1. V lost 3 bases and J lost 8; bases outside the gene matches: 4. CDR1 and CDR2 from the germline V gene are SGDLS and YYNGEE. The CDR3 length is 12 residues. The DNA of the CDR3 is TGTGCCAGCAGCGCCGGACAGGCGGGCTACACCTTC. Residues: CASSAGQAGYTF.

This rearrangement joins TRBV28 to TRBJ1-1; TRBD1 matches 7 bases. The CDR3 loop spans 15 amino acids. V was clipped by 6 bases and J by 0 bases; unmatched bases: 7. Germline V gene sequence: CDR1 MDHEN, CDR2 SYDVKM. The CDR3 loop is CASRWGTALNTEAFF. As DNA, the CDR3 is TGTGCCAGCAGGTGGGGGACAGCTTTGAACACTGAAGCTTTCTTT.

The J gene is TRBJ2-5, the V gene TRBV7-6; D gene ambiguous. The V and J ends lost 5 bases and 2 bases respectively, with 9 bases between them. This CDR3 contains 13 residues. CDR1 and CDR2 from the germline V gene are SGHVS and FNYEAQ. Here the CDR3 reads CASSPRLQETQYF. DNA of the CDR3: TGTGCCAGCAGCCCCCGGTTGCAAGAGACCCAGTACTTC.

This chain connects TRBV18 to TRBJ2-5; the D call may be TRBD1 or TRBD2 (5 bases each). V gave up 5 bases and J gave up 4 bases, with 11 bases separating them. The length of the CDR3 is 13 residues. From germline, CDR1 is KGHSH and CDR2 LQKENI. CDR3 amino acids: CASSTGTSETQYF. For the CDR3, the DNA is TGTGCCAGCTCAACCGGGACCTCAGAGACCCAGTACTTC.

Only one count was recorded for this clone. The gene calls are TRBV28 and TRBJ2-5, with 9 bases matching TRBD1. The germline V gene encodes CDR1 MDHEN and CDR2 SYDVKM. This CDR3 spans 16 amino acids. With 11 bases clipped from V and 3 bases from J, the junction kept 16 bases outside the gene matches. The CDR3 bases are TGTGCCGTCCTTCCACCCAGGGGACAGGGTAAAGAGACCCAGTACTTC. Translation gives CAVLPPRGQGKETQYF.